These T cell receptor beta chains were read from a single sample in a study of regulatory T cells in long-lasting Graves disease. TCRdb itself ran the multiplex PCR reads through MiXCR, one entry per CDR3 protein. The table includes approximately 540,000 distinct CDR3 sequences, around 12% detected once. These data were also filed under a second study, of T cells in Graves' hyperthyroidism and ophthalmopathy.

The material was peripheral blood mononuclear cells (PBMCs), obtained at new diagnosis, from a patient treated with antithyroid drugs. The receptors originated from a woman aged 30 to 39 with Graves disease. The CDR3 runs from the conserved cysteine through the conserved F or W. Fields, in order: CDR3 length, V gene, J gene, CDR3 protein.

length: 13
V: TRBV2
J: TRBJ1-5
CDR3: CASSGGWIQPQHF

length: 14
V: TRBV28
J: TRBJ2-5
CDR3: CASSLTQGRVTQYF

length: 13
V: TRBV9
J: TRBJ1-1
CDR3: CASSSQTWTEAFF

length: 16
V: TRBV6-1
J: TRBJ2-5
CDR3: CASSGQGELLAGTQYF

length: 14
V: TRBV30
J: TRBJ2-7
CDR3: CAATGTPLSYEQYF

length: 13
V: TRBV11-3
J: TRBJ1-1
CDR3: CASSKQENTEAFF

length: 15
V: TRBV9
J: TRBJ2-2
CDR3: CASSYRQENTGELFF

length: 15
V: TRBV5-4
J: TRBJ1-3
CDR3: CASSTRTASGNTIYF

length: 14
V: TRBV20-1
J: TRBJ1-4
CDR3: CSASKTGENEKLFF

length: 15
V: TRBV2
J: TRBJ2-7
CDR3: CASSDPGRGHYEQYF

length: 18
V: TRBV4-1
J: TRBJ1-1
CDR3: CASSLNPRQGVLNTEAFF